A single sample gave rise to the 30 T cell receptor beta chains below, sequenced in a study of blood T cell repertoires in COVID-19. Clones were sequenced by immunoSEQ multiplex PCR, and TCRdb holds only the in-frame ones, with some missing. The sample has about 230,000 clones; approximately 83% are singletons. Sequences were obtained from peripheral blood. Source of these receptors: a man aged 35-49 years with acute or convalescent COVID-19.

The rearrangement uses TRBV2 and TRBJ1-1, with 8 bases aligning to TRBD1. Germline trimming cut 7 bases from V and 8 bases from J; bases unmatched to any gene: 18. The CDR3 totals 16 residues. Germline lookup yields CDR1 SNHLY and CDR2 FYNNEI. The CDR3 reads CASMFGQGVGHREAFF. The DNA for the CDR3 is TGTGCCAGCATGTTCGGACAGGGTGTAGGGCATCGAGAAGCTTTCTTT.

The CDR3 region is CASSGTWGPISGNTIYF. The DNA for the CDR3 is TGTGCCAGCAGTGGGACATGGGGCCCGATCTCTGGAAACACCATATATTTT. The chain is built from TRBV6-1 and TRBJ1-3; tentatively, D is TRBD1 (5 bases). Trimming took 4 bases from V and 0 from J, leaving 16 bases between them. Germline values: CDR1 MNHNS, CDR2 SASEGT. This CDR3 is 17 amino acids long.

The chain employs TRBV28 and TRBJ2-7, with TRBD2 as a possible D gene (6 bases). The CDR3 contains 15 residues. Trimming took off 3 bases at V and 2 bases at J, with 14 bases between the two ends. Germline CDR1 and CDR2: MDHEN and SYDVKM. This CDR3 reads CASSFQSGFAYEQYF. As DNA, the CDR3 is TGTGCCAGCAGTTTTCAGAGCGGGTTCGCCTACGAGCAGTACTTC.

The CDR3: CASSLVNGGAFF. CDR3 nucleotides: TGTGCCAGCAGCTTAGTAAACGGAGGGGCTTTCTTT. V usage is TRBV7-2 and J usage is TRBJ1-1; D is unclear. The CDR3 sequence is 12 residues long. Germline values: CDR1 SGHTA, CDR2 FQGNSA. Trimming removed 1 base from V and 11 bases from J, with 11 bases in between.

This clone was counted a few times. The rearrangement uses TRBV9 and TRBJ2-3; 9 nucleotides agree with TRBD1. Germline CDR1 and CDR2: SGDLS and YYNGEE. V trimming: 6 bases; J trimming: 2 bases; junction bases outside the gene matches: 10. The CDR3 covers 16 residues. As DNA, the CDR3 is TGTGCCAGCACTACCGGGACAGGGTATCCCACAGATACGCAGTATTTT. Translated: CASTTGTGYPTDTQYF.

This clone was recorded a few times. The chain combines TRBV2 with TRBJ2-5, with 7 bases identical to TRBD1. This CDR3 spans 12 amino acids. Germline V gene sequence: CDR1 SNHLY, CDR2 FYNNEI. With V trimmed by 7 bases and J by 4 bases, 3 bases remained unmatched. CDR3 sequence reads: CASKGAAETQYF. DNA for the CDR3: TGTGCCAGCAAGGGGGCCGCAGAGACCCAGTACTTC.

This clone was detected a few times. The rearrangement links TRBV24-1 to TRBJ2-1; a possible D gene is TRBD1 (5 bases). CDR1 and CDR2 (germline): KGHDR, SFDVKD. CDR3 length: 13 amino acids. V dropped 10 bases and J dropped 7 bases, with 16 bases sitting between them. CDR3 amino acids: CATGDAVNNEQFF. The CDR3 nucleotides read TGTGCCACAGGGGATGCTGTGAATAATGAGCAGTTCTTC.

The V gene is TRBV7-9, the J gene TRBJ1-2; TRBD1 matches 8 bases. The CDR3 totals 15 residues. Germline CDR1 is SEHNR and CDR2 is FQNEAQ (reference sequence). The junction had 5 bases not matched to a gene; V was cut back by 2 bases and J by 3 bases. The CDR3 DNA reads as TGTGCCAGCAGCTTATTAGGCAGGGGGCACTATGGCTACACCTTC. This sequence encodes CASSLLGRGHYGYTF.

This chain joins TRBV19 and TRBJ1-3; the D gene is possibly TRBD1 (6 bases). V was shortened by 5 bases and J by 0 bases, with 14 bases between the two germline ends. This CDR3 has 16 residues. Germline V gene data show CDR1 as LNHDA and CDR2 as SQIVND (reference sequence). This chain's CDR3 is CASSLRGPSSGNTIYF. The CDR3 bases are TGTGCCAGTAGTCTCAGGGGTCCCAGCTCTGGAAACACCATATATTTT.

This rearrangement joins TRBV28 to TRBJ1-1, with TRBD1 matching 11 bases. With 6 bases clipped from V and 1 base from J, the junction kept 7 bases outside the gene matches. The CDR3 consists of 16 residues. The germline V gene has CDR1 MDHEN and CDR2 SYDVKM. The CDR3 DNA reads as TGTGCCAGCAGAAGAGGGACAGGGGGGGAGAACACTGAAGCTTTCTTT. As protein: CASRRGTGGENTEAFF.

The chain recombines TRBV19 with TRBJ2-7; TRBD2 might be the D (5 bases). In germline, CDR1 is LNHDA, CDR2 SQIVND (reference sequence). The CDR3 has 15 residues. V was trimmed by 2 bases and J by 1 base, leaving 12 bases between them. CDR3 loop: CASSIFKGASYEQYF. The DNA of the CDR3 is TGTGCCAGTAGTATATTCAAGGGAGCGTCCTACGAGCAGTACTTC.

In regard to this clone: The sample contains more than one DNA sequence encoding this CDR3. The chain links TRBV30 to TRBJ2-5; no clear D gene. Looked up from germline, CDR1 is GTSNPN and CDR2 is SVGIG (reference sequence). Trimming removed 0 bases from V and 4 bases from J, with 3 bases in between. The CDR3 sequence is 11 residues long. The CDR3 nucleotides read TGTGCCTGGAGTGTTAGAGAGACCCAGTACTTC. The encoded protein is CAWSVRETQYF.

This clone was counted a few times. The chain combines TRBV4-1 with TRBJ1-5, with D maybe TRBD1 (6 bases). This CDR3 has 15 amino acids. Trimming left V 4 bases short and J 2 bases short, with 12 bases between. The germline V gene has CDR1 MGHRA and CDR2 YSYEKL. CDR3 loop: CASSRTGRGNQPQHF. Here the CDR3 DNA reads TGCGCCAGCAGCCGAACAGGGAGGGGCAATCAGCCCCAGCATTTT.

The chain is built from TRBV4-1 and TRBJ2-1; tentatively, D is TRBD2 (6 bases). Trimming shortened V by 4 bases and J by 4 bases, and 20 bases separated the two germline ends. The CDR3 consists of 17 residues. Germline V gene lookup returns CDR1 MGHRA and CDR2 YSYEKL. CDR3 protein: CASSPPGGSGAYNEQFF. The CDR3 coding sequence is TGCGCCAGCAGCCCCCCAGGCGGTAGCGGAGCATACAATGAGCAGTTCTTC.

The genes are TRBV15 and TRBJ2-7, with TRBD2 as a possible D gene (6 bases). V dropped 0 bases and J dropped 3 bases, with 12 bases sitting between them. The CDR3 consists of 15 residues. Per the germline V gene, CDR1 is LNHNV and CDR2 is YYDKDF (reference sequence). CDR3 in DNA: TGTGCCACCAGCAGAGAGGGCGGGGCGTACTACGAGCAGTACTTC. Protein sequence: CATSREGGAYYEQYF. The variable domain in full, completed from reference TRBV15 and TRBJ2-7, reads DAMVIQNPRYQVTQFGKPVTLSCSQTLNHNVMYWYQQKSSQAPKLLFHYYDKDFNNEADTPDNFQSRRPNTSFCFLDIRSPGLGDTAMYLCATSREGGAYYEQYFGPGTRLTVT.

V and J are TRBV19 and TRBJ2-5; the match to TRBD1 covers 10 bases. With V trimmed by 5 bases and J by 2 bases, 8 bases remained unmatched. This CDR3 has 16 amino acids. CDR1 is LNHDA, CDR2 SQIVND, per germline (reference sequence). The CDR3 is CASSLRQGARQETQYF. The CDR3 DNA reads as TGTGCCAGTAGTCTCCGACAGGGGGCAAGGCAAGAGACCCAGTACTTC. Full variable domain (remainder filled in from reference TRBV19 and TRBJ2-5): DGGITQSPKYLFRKEGQNVTLSCEQNLNHDAMYWYRQDPGQGLRLIYYSQIVNDFQKGDIAEGYSVSREKKESFPLTVTSAQKNPTAFYLCASSLRQGARQETQYFGPGTRLLVL.

The chain is built from TRBV19 and TRBJ1-2; TRBD1 aligns across 11 bases. This CDR3 is built from 14 residues. Germline trimming cut 5 bases from V and 3 bases from J; bases unmatched to any gene: 2. Germline assignment: CDR1 LNHDA and CDR2 SQIVND (reference sequence). The DNA of the CDR3 is TGTGCCAGTAGTCGGACAGGGGGCGACTATGGCTACACCTTC. Its protein product is CASSRTGGDYGYTF. The full variable domain, in which reference TRBV19 and TRBJ1-2 provide the parts outside the CDR3, is DGGITQSPKYLFRKEGQNVTLSCEQNLNHDAMYWYRQDPGQGLRLIYYSQIVNDFQKGDIAEGYSVSREKKESFPLTVTSAQKNPTAFYLCASSRTGGDYGYTFGSGTRLTVV.

V usage is TRBV7-2 and J usage is TRBJ1-4; 7 bases fit TRBD1. The CDR3 is made up of 15 amino acids. Per germline, CDR1 SGHTA and CDR2 FQGNSA. The trim removed 1 base at V and 7 bases at J, leaving 6 bases unmatched. Written as DNA, the CDR3 is TGTGCCAGCAGCTTAGGTAGGGACAGACCTGAAAAACTGTTTTTT. Its protein is CASSLGRDRPEKLFF.

J is TRBJ2-7 and V is TRBV5-1; D ambiguous. The CDR3 spans 14 residues. The V and J ends lost 5 bases and 3 bases respectively, with 15 bases between them. From germline, CDR1 is SGHRS and CDR2 YFSETQ. DNA of the CDR3: TGCGCCAGCAGTGTACAGTTCTTTAACTACGAGCAGTACTTC. Its translation: CASSVQFFNYEQYF.

The genes are TRBV5-1 and TRBJ2-2, with 8 positions matching TRBD2. The V segment lost 1 base and the J segment 8 bases; nucleotides outside the gene matches: 4. The CDR3 consists of 14 residues. Germline V gives CDR1 SGHRS, CDR2 YFSETQ. The CDR3 loop reads CASSLTAGVGELFF. CDR3 nucleotide sequence: TGCGCCAGCAGCTTGACAGCGGGAGTTGGGGAGCTGTTTTTT. Using reference TRBV5-1 and TRBJ2-2 for the parts outside the CDR3, the full variable domain is KAGVTQTPRYLIKTRGQQVTLSCSPISGHRSVSWYQQTPGQGLQFLFEYFSETQRNKGNFPGRFSGRQFSNSRSEMNVSTLELGDSALYLCASSLTAGVGELFFGEGSRLTVL.

The chain employs TRBV25-1 and TRBJ2-1, with TRBD2 identical over 8 bases. Germline CDR1 and CDR2: MGHDK and SYGVNS. Trimming took 4 bases from V and 4 from J; bases not matched to a gene: 3. The CDR3 is 14 amino acids. The CDR3 loop is CASSVAGGYNEQFF. The CDR3 coding sequence is TGTGCCAGCAGTGTGGCGGGGGGTTACAATGAGCAGTTCTTC.

The chain links TRBV29-1 to TRBJ2-2; 10 bases line up with TRBD1. The V and J ends lost 1 base and 3 bases, in that order; junction bases with no gene match: 14. This CDR3 comprises 19 residues. CDR1 SQVTM and CDR2 ANQGSEA come from the germline V gene. The CDR3 DNA is TGCAGCGTTGAAGGAGGGTTGCAAGACAGGGGGCCGGACACCGGGGAGCTGTTTTTT. It codes for CSVEGGLQDRGPDTGELFF.

This clone was detected a few times. The chain combines TRBV12-5 with TRBJ2-7; D gene ambiguous. Trimming cost V 0 bases and J 0 bases, with 21 bases left between them. CDR3 length equals 19 residues. Germline V gene sequence: CDR1 LGHNT, CDR2 FRNRAP. The CDR3, as DNA: TGTGCTAGTGGTTTGGTACTGGCACTACGCCCCTTTGGCTCCTACGAGCAGTACTTC. This gives the protein CASGLVLALRPFGSYEQYF.

The rearrangement links TRBV6-5 to TRBJ1-2; weak D call: TRBD1 (5 bases). The CDR3 covers 12 residues. V was trimmed by 5 bases and J by 3 bases, leaving 7 bases between them. Germline V gene sequence: CDR1 MNHEY, CDR2 SVGAGI. The CDR3 reads CASSQQDYGYTF. The DNA of the CDR3 is TGTGCCAGCAGTCAACAGGACTATGGCTACACCTTC.

The chain joins TRBV27 to TRBJ1-2; perhaps TRBD1 as D (5 bases). V was trimmed by 3 bases and J by 6 bases, leaving 14 bases between them. CDR1 MNHEY and CDR2 SMNVEV come from the germline V gene (reference sequence). The CDR3 is 14 amino acids. Here the CDR3 DNA reads TGTGCCAGCAGTTTCAGGGTTGAAGGGGATGGCTACACCTTC. The encoded protein is CASSFRVEGDGYTF.

Of note for this clone: Its ends do not fully match the called genes, so a read error is possible. V usage is TRBV10-3 and J usage is TRBJ2-1, with TRBD2 identical over 11 bases. Germline-derived CDR1 and CDR2 are ENHRY and SYGVKD. The length of the CDR3 is 17 residues. CDR3 in DNA: TGTGCCATTAGTGGTAGCGGGAGGGCCTTGGAGTACAATGAGCAGTTCTTC. Translating gives CAISGSGRALEYNEQFF.

V and J are TRBV18 and TRBJ2-1; 12 positions match TRBD2. CDR1 and CDR2 from the germline V gene are KGHSH and LQKENI. The CDR3 length is 16 residues. The V segment lost 1 base and the J segment 4 bases; nucleotides outside the gene matches: 2. CDR3 sequence reads: CASSPQGLAGYNEQFF. The CDR3 nucleotides are TGTGCCAGCTCACCACAGGGACTAGCGGGTTACAATGAGCAGTTCTTC. Using reference TRBV18 and TRBJ2-1 for the parts outside the CDR3, the full variable domain is NAGVMQNPRHLVRRRGQEARLRCSPMKGHSHVYWYRQLPEEGLKFMVYLQKENIIDESGMPKERFSAEFPKEGPSILRIQQVVRGDSAAYFCASSPQGLAGYNEQFFGPGTRLTVL.

There are a few counts of this clone. The chain joins TRBV11-2 to TRBJ1-2, with a possible D match to TRBD1 (5 bases). The CDR3 consists of 13 residues. The germline CDR1 and CDR2 sequences are SGHAT and FQNNGV. The V and J ends lost 5 bases and 8 bases respectively, with 15 bases between them. The CDR3 bases are TGTGCCAGCAGCCAAGGGGCGGTCTGGGGCTACACCTTC. Amino acids: CASSQGAVWGYTF. The entire variable domain, with the rest obtained from reference TRBV11-2 and TRBJ1-2, is as follows: EAGVAQSPRYKIIEKRQSVAFWCNPISGHATLYWYQQILGQGPKLLIQFQNNGVVDDSQLPKDRFSAERLKGVDSTLKIQPAKLEDSAVYLCASSQGAVWGYTFGSGTRLTVV.

The CDR3 DNA sequence: TGTGCCAGCAGTCCCGGGACAGGGATGAACACTGAAGCTTTCTTT. It yields the protein CASSPGTGMNTEAFF. The chain couples TRBV27 to TRBJ1-1, with 9 positions matching TRBD1. Germline-derived CDR1 and CDR2 are MNHEY and SMNVEV (reference sequence). This CDR3 has 15 amino acids. V was clipped by 5 bases and J by 0 bases; unmatched bases: 4.

The rearrangement joins TRBV6-2 or TRBV6-3 to TRBJ1-1; D remains ambiguous. Germline V gives CDR1 MNHEY, CDR2 SVGEGT. The CDR3 is 14 amino acids. V was pared by 0 bases and J by 6 bases, with 11 bases between. The chain's CDR3 is CASSYSYELSEAFF. Written as DNA, the CDR3 is TGTGCCAGCAGTTACTCCTACGAACTCTCTGAAGCTTTCTTT.